These 13 T cell receptor beta chains share one sample of origin, sequenced in a study of monozygotic twins with cystic fibrosis. This table comes from immunoSEQ multiplex PCR, and its TCRdb copy is limited to in-frame clones, with some not included. The data hold around 27,000 clones, with over 75% observed a single time. The sample comprised blood. The source of these receptors is a girl aged 2 to 9 with cystic fibrosis.

V is TRBV4-1 and J is TRBJ2-7; D uncertain. Germline V gives CDR1 MGHRA, CDR2 YSYEKL. Trimming cost V 1 base and J 4 bases, with 11 bases left between them. This CDR3 has 14 residues. CDR3: CASSQVMSEYEQYF. The CDR3 DNA follows: TGCGCCAGCAGCCAAGTTATGAGCGAATACGAGCAGTACTTC.

The V and J genes are TRBV25-1 and TRBJ2-7, with D perhaps assigned TRBD1 or TRBD2 (5 bases each). V dropped 1 base and J dropped 5 bases, with 18 bases sitting between them. Germline assignment: CDR1 MGHDK and CDR2 SYGVNS. The CDR3 is made up of 16 amino acids. The CDR3 DNA sequence: TGTGCCAGCAGTGAATCGGGGCGTTCAACCCCTAACGAGCAGTACTTC. Its protein is CASSESGRSTPNEQYF.

V usage is TRBV5-6 and J usage is TRBJ1-3; a possible D gene is TRBD1 (5 bases). V was pared by 4 bases and J by 0 bases, with 17 bases between. The CDR3 is 17 residues long. Germline CDR1 SGHDT, CDR2 YYEEEE. CDR3: CASSPNRGTVSGNTIYF. CDR3 nucleotide sequence: TGTGCCAGCAGCCCAAATCGGGGGACGGTCTCTGGAAACACCATATATTTT.

The rearrangement uses TRBV6-5 and TRBJ1-2; D is ambiguous. Germline V CDR1 and CDR2: MNHEY, SVGAGI. V was shortened by 2 bases and J by 1 base, with 2 bases between the two germline ends. The CDR3 has 12 amino acids. The CDR3 spells CASSYNNYGYTF. CDR3 bases: TGTGCCAGCAGTTACAATAACTATGGCTACACCTTC.

The genes are TRBV9 and TRBJ2-4; possible D gene TRBD1, 5 bases. The V gene lost 0 bases and the J gene lost 8 bases, with 9 bases spanning the gap. The CDR3 length is 13 residues. Germline V gene lookup returns CDR1 SGDLS and CDR2 YYNGEE. The CDR3 here is CASSVATRDIQYF. The CDR3 nucleotides are TGTGCCAGCAGCGTAGCAACCAGGGACATTCAGTACTTC.

This chain joins TRBV7-8 and TRBJ2-5; TRBD2 matches at 7 bases. With 5 bases clipped from V and 0 bases from J, the junction kept 3 bases outside the gene matches. This CDR3 has 14 amino acids. Germline V gene data show CDR1 as SGHVS and CDR2 as FQNEAQ. CDR3 residues: CASSPGTNQETQYF. The CDR3, as DNA: TGTGCCAGCAGCCCCGGGACTAACCAAGAGACCCAGTACTTC.

V and J are TRBV7-3 and TRBJ2-5; TRBD1 is a possible D gene (6 bases). The CDR3 runs to 13 residues. V lost 3 bases to trimming and J lost 4 bases, with 9 bases between them. The germline V gene has CDR1 SGHTA and CDR2 FQGTGA. The CDR3 DNA reads as TGTGCCAGCAGCTTGGAACAGGGAGAGACCCAGTACTTC. This encodes CASSLEQGETQYF.

Notes on this clone: Within the sample, other DNA sequences also encode this same CDR3. The rearrangement uses TRBV5-1 and TRBJ2-5; the D is unclear. With 4 bases removed from V and 2 bases from J, the gap between germline ends came to 3 bases. Looked up from germline, CDR1 is SGHRS and CDR2 is YFSETQ. This CDR3 has 11 residues. The CDR3 DNA sequence: TGCGCCAGCAGCCTGCAAGAGACCCAGTACTTC. Its protein product is CASSLQETQYF.

This chain connects TRBV6-1 to TRBJ1-6; D not certain. The CDR3 spans 13 residues. Looked up from germline, CDR1 is MNHNS and CDR2 is SASEGT. V lost 2 bases to trimming and J lost 6 bases, with 5 bases between them. CDR3 in DNA: TGTGCCAGCAGTGAAACTTTTAATTCACCCCTCCACTTT. It translates to CASSETFNSPLHF.

The J gene is TRBJ1-2, the V gene TRBV6-1, with a possible D match to TRBD1 (5 bases). This CDR3 has 14 residues. V lost 6 bases to trimming and J lost 5 bases, with 16 bases between them. Germline V CDR1 and CDR2: MNHNS, SASEGT. Here the CDR3 reads CASSDGPGQYGYTF. In nucleotides, the CDR3 is TGTGCCAGCAGCGACGGCCCAGGACAATATGGCTACACCTTC.

This chain uses TRBV30 with TRBJ1-5; unclear D gene. Trimming took off 1 base at V and 0 bases at J, with 4 bases between the two ends. Germline lookup yields CDR1 GTSNPN and CDR2 SVGIG (reference sequence). The CDR3 length is 13 residues. CDR3 sequence reads: CAWSDDSNQPQHF. In nucleotides, the CDR3 is TGTGCCTGGAGTGATGATAGCAATCAGCCCCAGCATTTT.

The rearrangement joins TRBV6-5 to TRBJ1-1; D possibly corresponds to TRBD1 (5 bases). The length of the CDR3 is 15 residues. Germline values: CDR1 MNHEY, CDR2 SVGAGI. V lost 0 bases and J 5 bases, leaving 13 bases between the germline ends. The CDR3 protein is CASSYSLVRETEAFF. CDR3 bases: TGTGCCAGCAGTTACTCGTTGGTCAGGGAAACTGAAGCTTTCTTT.

The chain recombines TRBV9 with TRBJ2-5; 10 nucleotides match TRBD2. CDR1 is SGDLS, CDR2 YYNGEE, per germline. The ends lost 0 bases at V and 4 bases at J; junction bases unmatched: 12. The CDR3 spans 18 residues. The CDR3 here is CASSVGISGRQVRETQYF. CDR3 DNA sequence: TGTGCCAGCAGCGTAGGGATTAGCGGGAGGCAGGTCCGAGAGACCCAGTACTTC.